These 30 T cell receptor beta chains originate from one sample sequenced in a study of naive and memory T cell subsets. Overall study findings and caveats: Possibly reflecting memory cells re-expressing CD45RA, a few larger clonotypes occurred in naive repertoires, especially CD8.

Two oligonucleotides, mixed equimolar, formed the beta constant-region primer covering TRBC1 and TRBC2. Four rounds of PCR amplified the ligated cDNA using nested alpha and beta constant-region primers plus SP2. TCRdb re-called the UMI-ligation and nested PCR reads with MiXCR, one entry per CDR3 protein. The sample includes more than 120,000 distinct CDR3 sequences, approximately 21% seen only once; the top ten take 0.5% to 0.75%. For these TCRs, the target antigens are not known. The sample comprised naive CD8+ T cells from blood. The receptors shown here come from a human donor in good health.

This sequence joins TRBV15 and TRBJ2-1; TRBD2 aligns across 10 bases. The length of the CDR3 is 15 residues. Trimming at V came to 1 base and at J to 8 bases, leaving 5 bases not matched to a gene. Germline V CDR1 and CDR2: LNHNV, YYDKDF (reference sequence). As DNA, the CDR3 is TGTGCCACCAGCAGAGCTAGCGGGAGACAGGATGAGCAGTTCTTC. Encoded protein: CATSRASGRQDEQFF.

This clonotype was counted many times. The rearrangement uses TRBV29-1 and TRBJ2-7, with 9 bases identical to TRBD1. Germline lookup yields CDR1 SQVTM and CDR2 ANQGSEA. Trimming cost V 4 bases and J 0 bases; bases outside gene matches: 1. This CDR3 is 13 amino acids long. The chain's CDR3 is CSVGTGDSYEQYF. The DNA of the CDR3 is TGCAGCGTTGGGACAGGGGACTCCTACGAGCAGTACTTC.

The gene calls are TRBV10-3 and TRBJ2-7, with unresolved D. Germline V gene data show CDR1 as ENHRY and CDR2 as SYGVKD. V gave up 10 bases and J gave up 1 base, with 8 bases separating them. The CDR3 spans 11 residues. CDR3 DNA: TGTGCCACCCTAGATTCCTACGAGCAGTACTTC. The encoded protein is CATLDSYEQYF.

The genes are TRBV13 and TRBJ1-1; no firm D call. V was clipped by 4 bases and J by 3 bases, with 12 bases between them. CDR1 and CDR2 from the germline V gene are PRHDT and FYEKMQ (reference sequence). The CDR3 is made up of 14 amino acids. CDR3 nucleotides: TGTGCCAGCAGCTCTCACCGGGGTTACACTGAAGCTTTCTTT. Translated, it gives CASSSHRGYTEAFF.

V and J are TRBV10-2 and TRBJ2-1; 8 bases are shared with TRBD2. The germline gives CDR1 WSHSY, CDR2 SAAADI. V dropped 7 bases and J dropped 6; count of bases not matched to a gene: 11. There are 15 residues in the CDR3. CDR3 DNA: TGCGCCAGCATGATAGGACTAGCTTCTCCCAATGAGCAGTTCTTC. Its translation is CASMIGLASPNEQFF.

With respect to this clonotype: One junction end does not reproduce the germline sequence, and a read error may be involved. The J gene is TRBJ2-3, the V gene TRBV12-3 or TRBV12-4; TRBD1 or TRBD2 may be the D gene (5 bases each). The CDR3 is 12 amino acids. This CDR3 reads CASRGTTETQYF. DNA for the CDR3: TGTGCCAGCAGGGGGACGACAGAGACGCAGTATTTT.

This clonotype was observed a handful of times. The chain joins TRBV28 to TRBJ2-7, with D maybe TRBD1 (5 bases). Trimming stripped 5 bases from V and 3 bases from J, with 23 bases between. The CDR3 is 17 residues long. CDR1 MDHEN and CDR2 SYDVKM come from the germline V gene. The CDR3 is CASSKLTPDRNNYEQYF. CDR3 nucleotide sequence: TGTGCCAGCAGTAAACTCACCCCCGACAGAAACAACTACGAGCAGTACTTC.

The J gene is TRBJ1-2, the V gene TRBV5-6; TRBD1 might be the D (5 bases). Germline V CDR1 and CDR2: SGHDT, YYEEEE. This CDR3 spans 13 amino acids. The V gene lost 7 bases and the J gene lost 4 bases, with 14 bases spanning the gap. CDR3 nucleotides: TGTGCCAGCGACGGGACTGAAAGCTATGGCTACACCTTC. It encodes CASDGTESYGYTF.

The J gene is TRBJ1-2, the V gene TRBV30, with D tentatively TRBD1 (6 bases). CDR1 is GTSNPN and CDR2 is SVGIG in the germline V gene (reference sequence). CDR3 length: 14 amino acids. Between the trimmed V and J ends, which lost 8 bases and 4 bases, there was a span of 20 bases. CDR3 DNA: TGTGCCGGGGGACCGGCAGGGGCTTCCTATGGCTACACCTTC. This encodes CAGGPAGASYGYTF.

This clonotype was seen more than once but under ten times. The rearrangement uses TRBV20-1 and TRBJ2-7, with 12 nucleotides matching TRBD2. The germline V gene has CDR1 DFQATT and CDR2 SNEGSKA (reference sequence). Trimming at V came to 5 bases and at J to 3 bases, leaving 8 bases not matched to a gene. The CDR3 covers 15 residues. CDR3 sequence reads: CSAPYPTSGSYEQYF. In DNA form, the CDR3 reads TGCAGTGCTCCTTACCCGACTAGCGGGAGCTACGAGCAGTACTTC.

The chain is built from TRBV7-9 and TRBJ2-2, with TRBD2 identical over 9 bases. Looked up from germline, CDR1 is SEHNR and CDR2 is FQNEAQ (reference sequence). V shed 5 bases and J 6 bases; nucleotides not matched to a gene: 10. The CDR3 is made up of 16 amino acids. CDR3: CASSPASGRPPGELFF. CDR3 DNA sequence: TGTGCCAGCAGCCCGGCAAGCGGGAGGCCCCCCGGGGAGCTGTTTTTT.

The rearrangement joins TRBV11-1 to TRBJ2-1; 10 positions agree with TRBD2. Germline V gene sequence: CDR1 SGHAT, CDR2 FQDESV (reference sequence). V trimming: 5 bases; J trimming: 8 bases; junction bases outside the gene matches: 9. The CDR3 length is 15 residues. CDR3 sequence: CASSRAASGSYEQFF. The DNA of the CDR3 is TGTGCCAGCAGCCGAGCGGCTAGCGGGAGTTATGAGCAGTTCTTC.

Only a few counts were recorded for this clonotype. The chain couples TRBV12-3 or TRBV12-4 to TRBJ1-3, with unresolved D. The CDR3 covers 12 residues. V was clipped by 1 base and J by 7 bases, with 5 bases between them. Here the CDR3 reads CASSLVGNTIYF. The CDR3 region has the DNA TGTGCCAGCAGTTTAGTGGGTAACACCATATATTTT.

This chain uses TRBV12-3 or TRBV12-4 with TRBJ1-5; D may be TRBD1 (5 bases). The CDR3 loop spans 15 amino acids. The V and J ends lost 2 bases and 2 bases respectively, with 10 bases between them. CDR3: CASSLWGGGNQPQHF. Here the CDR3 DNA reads TGTGCCAGCAGTTTATGGGGAGGGGGCAATCAGCCCCAGCATTTT.

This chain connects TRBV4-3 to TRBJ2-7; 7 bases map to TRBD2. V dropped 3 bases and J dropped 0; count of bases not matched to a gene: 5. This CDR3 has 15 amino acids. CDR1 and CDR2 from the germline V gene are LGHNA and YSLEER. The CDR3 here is CASSQYGGSSYEQYF. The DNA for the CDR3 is TGCGCCAGCAGCCAGTACGGGGGGAGCTCCTACGAGCAGTACTTC.

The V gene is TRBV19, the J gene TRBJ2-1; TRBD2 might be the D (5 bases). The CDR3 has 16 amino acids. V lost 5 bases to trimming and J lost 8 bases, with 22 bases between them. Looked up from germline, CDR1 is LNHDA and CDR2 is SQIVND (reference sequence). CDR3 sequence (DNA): TGTGCCAGTAGTTGGGAGAGTAATGATTTAGGCGATGAGCAGTTCTTC. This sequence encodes CASSWESNDLGDEQFF.

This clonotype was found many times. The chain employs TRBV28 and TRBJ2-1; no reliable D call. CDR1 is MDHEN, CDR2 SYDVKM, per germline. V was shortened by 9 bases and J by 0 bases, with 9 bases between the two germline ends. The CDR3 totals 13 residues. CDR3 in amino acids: CASRQSSYNEQFF. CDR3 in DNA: TGTGCCAGTCGGCAAAGCTCCTACAATGAGCAGTTCTTC.

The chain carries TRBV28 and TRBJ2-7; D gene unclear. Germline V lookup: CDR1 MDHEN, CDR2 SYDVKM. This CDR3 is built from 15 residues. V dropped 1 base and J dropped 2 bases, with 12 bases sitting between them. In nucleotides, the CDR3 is TGTGCCAGCAGTTTATTATCCCATGGACCCTACGAGCAGTACTTC. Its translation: CASSLLSHGPYEQYF.

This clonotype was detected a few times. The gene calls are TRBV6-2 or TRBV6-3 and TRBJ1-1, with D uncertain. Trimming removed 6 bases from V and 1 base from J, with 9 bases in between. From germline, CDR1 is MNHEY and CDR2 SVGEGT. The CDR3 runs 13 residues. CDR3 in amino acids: CASSLTTNTEAFF. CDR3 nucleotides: TGTGCCAGCAGCCTTACAACGAACACTGAAGCTTTCTTT.

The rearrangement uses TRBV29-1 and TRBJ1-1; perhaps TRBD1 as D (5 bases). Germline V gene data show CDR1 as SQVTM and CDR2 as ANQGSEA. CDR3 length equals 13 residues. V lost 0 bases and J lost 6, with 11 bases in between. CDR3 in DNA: TGCAGCGTTGAAGATCTTAGGACACCTGAAGCTTTCTTT. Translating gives CSVEDLRTPEAFF.

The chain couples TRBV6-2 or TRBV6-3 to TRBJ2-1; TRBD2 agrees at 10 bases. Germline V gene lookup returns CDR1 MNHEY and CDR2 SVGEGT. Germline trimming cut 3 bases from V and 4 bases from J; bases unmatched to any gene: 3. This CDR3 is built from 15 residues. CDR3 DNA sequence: TGTGCCAGCAGTTATTGGACTAGCGGATACAATGAGCAGTTCTTC. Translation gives CASSYWTSGYNEQFF.

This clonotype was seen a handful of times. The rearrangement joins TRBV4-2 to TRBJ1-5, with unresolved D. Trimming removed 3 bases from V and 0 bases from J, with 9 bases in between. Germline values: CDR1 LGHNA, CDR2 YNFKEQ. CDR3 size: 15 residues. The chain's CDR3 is CASSHDENSNQPQHF. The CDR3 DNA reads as TGTGCCAGCAGCCACGACGAAAATAGCAATCAGCCCCAGCATTTT.

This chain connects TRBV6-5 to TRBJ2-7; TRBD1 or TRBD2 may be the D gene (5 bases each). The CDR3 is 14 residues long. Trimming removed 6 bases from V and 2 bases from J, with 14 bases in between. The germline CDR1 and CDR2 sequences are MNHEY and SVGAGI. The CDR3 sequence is CASRSRDAAYEQYF. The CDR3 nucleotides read TGTGCCAGCAGGTCCCGGGACGCTGCCTACGAGCAGTACTTC.

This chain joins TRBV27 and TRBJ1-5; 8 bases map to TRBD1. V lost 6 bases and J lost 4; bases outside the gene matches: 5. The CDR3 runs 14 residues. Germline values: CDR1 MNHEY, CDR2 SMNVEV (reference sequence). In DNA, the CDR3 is TGTGCCAGCAGCCGGGGGACAGGAAATCAGCCCCAGCATTTT. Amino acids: CASSRGTGNQPQHF.

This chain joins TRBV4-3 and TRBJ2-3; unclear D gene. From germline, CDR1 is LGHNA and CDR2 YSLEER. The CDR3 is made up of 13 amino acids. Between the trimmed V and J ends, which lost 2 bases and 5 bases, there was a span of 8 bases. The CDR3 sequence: CASSQLAEDTQYF. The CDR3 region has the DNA TGCGCCAGCAGCCAACTGGCGGAAGATACGCAGTATTTT.

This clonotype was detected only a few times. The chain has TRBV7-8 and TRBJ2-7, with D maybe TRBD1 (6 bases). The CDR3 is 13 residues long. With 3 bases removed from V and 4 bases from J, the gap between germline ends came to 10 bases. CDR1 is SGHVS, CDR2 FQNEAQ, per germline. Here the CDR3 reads CASSFEGEYEQYF. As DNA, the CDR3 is TGTGCCAGCAGCTTCGAGGGGGAATACGAGCAGTACTTC.

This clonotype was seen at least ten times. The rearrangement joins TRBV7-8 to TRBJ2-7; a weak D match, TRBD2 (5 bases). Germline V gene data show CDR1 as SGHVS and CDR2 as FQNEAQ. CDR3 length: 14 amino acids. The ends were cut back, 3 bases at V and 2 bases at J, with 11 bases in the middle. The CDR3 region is CASSFGGRAYEQYF. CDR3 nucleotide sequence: TGTGCCAGCAGCTTCGGAGGTAGAGCCTACGAGCAGTACTTC.

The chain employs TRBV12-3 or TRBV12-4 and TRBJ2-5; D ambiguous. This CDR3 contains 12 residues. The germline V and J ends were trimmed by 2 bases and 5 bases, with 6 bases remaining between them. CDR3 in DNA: TGTGCCAGCAGTTTAAATAGGGAGACCCAGTACTTC. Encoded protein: CASSLNRETQYF.

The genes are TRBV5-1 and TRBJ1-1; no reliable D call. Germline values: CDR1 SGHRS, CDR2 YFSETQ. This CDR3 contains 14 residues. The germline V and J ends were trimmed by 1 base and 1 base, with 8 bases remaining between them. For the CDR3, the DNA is TGCGCCAGCAGCTTGAGGAAGGGGAACACTGAAGCTTTCTTT. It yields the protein CASSLRKGNTEAFF.

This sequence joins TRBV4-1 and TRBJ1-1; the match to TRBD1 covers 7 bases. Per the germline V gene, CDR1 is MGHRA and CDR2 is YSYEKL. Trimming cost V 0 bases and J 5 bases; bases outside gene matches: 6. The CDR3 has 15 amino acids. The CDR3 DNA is TGCGCCAGCAGCCAAGATCCAGGGGGGTCGACTGAAGCTTTCTTT. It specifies CASSQDPGGSTEAFF.